These 19 T cell receptor beta chains share one sample of origin, sequenced in a study of T cell changes during pregnancy in multiple sclerosis. Profiling relied on immunoSEQ multiplex PCR, and the TCRdb table lists in-frame clones only, not all of them. The data hold some 41,000 clones, with approximately 90% observed a single time. Sample: CD4+ T cells from peripheral blood mononuclear cells, taken in the third trimester of pregnancy. These receptors came from a female donor in good health, enrolled as a control in a pregnancy study.

This clone was counted between two and nine times. CDR3 sequence (DNA): TGCAGTGGAGGATCTGGCCGGGAGCTGTTTTTT. Its protein product is CSGGSGRELFF. This sequence joins TRBV20-1 and TRBJ2-2; D is ambiguous. Germline V gene sequence: CDR1 DFQATT, CDR2 SNEGSKA (reference sequence). CDR3 length: 11 amino acids. With 7 bases removed from V and 9 bases from J, the gap between germline ends came to 12 bases.

This chain links TRBV9 with TRBJ2-1, with 7 bases matching TRBD2. Germline V CDR1 and CDR2: SGDLS, YYNGEE. This CDR3 has 14 amino acids. With V trimmed by 2 bases and J by 10 bases, 9 bases remained unmatched. The CDR3 region is CASSVTSSEGEQFF. The CDR3 DNA follows: TGTGCCAGCAGCGTGACTAGCTCCGAGGGGGAGCAGTTCTTC.

V and J are TRBV7-9 and TRBJ2-5, with 12 bases identical to TRBD2. The CDR3 consists of 16 residues. CDR1 is SEHNR, CDR2 FQNEAQ, per germline (reference sequence). Trimming removed 9 bases from V and 8 bases from J; junction bases left unmatched: 16. CDR3 nucleotide sequence: TGTGCCAGTACGACCGGGACTAGCGGGTTTGTGGAAACCCAGTACTTC. This encodes CASTTGTSGFVETQYF.

V is TRBV7-8 and J is TRBJ1-5; D not resolved. CDR3 length equals 16 residues. V lost 0 bases, J lost 5 bases, and 14 bases lay in between. Germline V gene lookup returns CDR1 SGHVS and CDR2 FQNEAQ. The CDR3 here is CASSLAVRGFHQPQHF. CDR3 nucleotide sequence: TGTGCCAGCAGCTTAGCGGTGCGGGGTTTCCATCAGCCCCAGCATTTT.

The V call is TRBV13, the J call TRBJ2-6, with D perhaps matching TRBD1 (6 bases). CDR3 length equals 16 residues. Germline CDR1 is PRHDT and CDR2 is FYEKMQ (reference sequence). Trimming shortened V by 4 bases and J by 0 bases, and 10 bases separated the two germline ends. The chain's CDR3 is CASSSPGVSGANVLTF. The CDR3, as DNA: TGTGCCAGCAGCTCCCCAGGGGTCTCTGGGGCCAACGTCCTGACTTTC. The whole variable domain, filled in from reference TRBV13 and TRBJ2-6, reads AAGVIQSPRHLIKEKRETATLKCYPIPRHDTVYWYQQGPGQDPQFLISFYEKMQSDKGSIPDRFSAQQFSDYHSELNMSSLELGDSALYFCASSSPGVSGANVLTFGAGSRLTVL.

The V call is TRBV25-1, the J call TRBJ1-5, with D possibly being TRBD1 (6 bases). The V end was cut by 4 bases, the J end by 3 bases, with 13 bases between. Germline V CDR1 and CDR2: MGHDK, SYGVNS. This CDR3 is 15 amino acids long. The CDR3 spells CASSAGAHSNQPQHF. DNA of the CDR3: TGTGCCAGCAGTGCAGGGGCGCATTCCAATCAGCCCCAGCATTTT.

V gene TRBV5-4 combines with J gene TRBJ2-5; D is unresolved. The germline gives CDR1 SGHNT, CDR2 YYREEE (reference sequence). With 0 bases removed from V and 5 bases from J, the gap between germline ends came to 8 bases. The CDR3 covers 13 residues. DNA for the CDR3: TGTGCCAGCAGCTTGGACCGTCGGGAGACCCAGTACTTC. This codes for CASSLDRRETQYF.

The chain carries TRBV9 and TRBJ2-6; 11 nucleotides match TRBD1. Germline lookup yields CDR1 SGDLS and CDR2 YYNGEE. The CDR3 extends over 17 amino acids. The V gene end was trimmed by 4 bases and the J gene end by 2 bases; junction bases not matched to a gene: 5. The CDR3 DNA sequence: TGTGCCAGCAGCCCCAGGGGACAGGGGGCTGGGGCCAACGTCCTGACTTTC. Its protein is CASSPRGQGAGANVLTF.

V usage is TRBV4-3 and J usage is TRBJ1-4; D unclear. The length of the CDR3 is 15 residues. Germline values: CDR1 LGHNA, CDR2 YSLEER. Trimming cost V 0 bases and J 7 bases, with 12 bases left between them. The DNA of the CDR3 is TGCGCCAGCAGCCAAGAGGCCTCCACGGGTGAAAAACTGTTTTTT. This encodes CASSQEASTGEKLFF.

The CDR3 loop reads CASSLVARSGVQPQHF. For the CDR3, the DNA is TGTGCCAGCAGCTTAGTCGCCCGTTCCGGAGTTCAGCCCCAGCATTTT. This sequence joins TRBV7-2 and TRBJ1-5; D call uncertain. The ends were cut back, 1 base at V and 6 bases at J, with 16 bases in the middle. The length of the CDR3 is 16 residues. Per the germline V gene, CDR1 is SGHTA and CDR2 is FQGNSA.

In the case of this clone: One end of the junction fails to match germline, which may point to a read error. V and J are TRBV7-2 and TRBJ2-5, with 13 positions matching TRBD2. CDR1 and CDR2 (germline): SGHTA, FQGNSA. This CDR3 region has 15 residues. The CDR3 bases are TGTGCCAGCAGCCGCGGGACTAGCGGGATGTTAAGCGGGAACTTC. Its translation: CASSRGTSGMLSGNF.

This rearrangement joins TRBV2 to TRBJ1-6; maybe TRBD1 (6 bases). The germline gives CDR1 SNHLY, CDR2 FYNNEI. This CDR3 spans 15 amino acids. V dropped 4 bases and J dropped 9 bases, with 16 bases sitting between them. DNA for the CDR3: TGTGCCAGCAGTGGGCAGGGGTCACCGGTTTCACCCCTCCACTTT. Translating gives CASSGQGSPVSPLHF.

J is TRBJ2-7 and V is TRBV6-5; D possibly corresponds to TRBD2 (5 bases). The V gene lost 3 bases and the J gene lost 4 bases, with 13 bases spanning the gap. The CDR3 sequence is 14 residues long. The germline CDR1 and CDR2 sequences are MNHEY and SVGAGI. The CDR3 DNA reads as TGTGCCAGCAGTTATATGGAAGCGGCGTACGAGCAGTACTTC. Encoded protein: CASSYMEAAYEQYF.

This chain joins TRBV19 and TRBJ2-7; the match to TRBD2 covers 11 bases. The CDR3 is 16 residues long. Germline values: CDR1 LNHDA, CDR2 SQIVND (reference sequence). V trimming: 6 bases; J trimming: 3 bases; junction bases outside the gene matches: 10. CDR3 loop: CASSNPGLAARYEQYF. DNA for the CDR3: TGTGCCAGTAGCAACCCGGGACTAGCGGCCCGCTACGAGCAGTACTTC.

This chain links TRBV11-2 with TRBJ2-5; 8 nucleotides match TRBD1. The V gene end was trimmed by 3 bases and the J gene end by 2 bases; junction bases not matched to a gene: 5. This CDR3 spans 15 amino acids. Germline CDR1 SGHAT, CDR2 FQNNGV. In nucleotides, the CDR3 is TGTGCCAGCAGCTTCCTACAGGGGGAACAAGAGACCCAGTACTTC. This codes for CASSFLQGEQETQYF.

This chain connects TRBV16 to TRBJ2-3, with D tentatively TRBD2 (5 bases). The CDR3 has 16 residues. The germline CDR1 and CDR2 sequences are KGHSY and FQNENV. V was pared by 1 base and J by 2 bases, with 13 bases between. CDR3 region: CASSQYPPAVTDTQYF. The CDR3 coding sequence is TGTGCCAGCAGCCAATACCCGCCAGCGGTCACAGATACGCAGTATTTT.

The chain employs TRBV28 and TRBJ2-3, with TRBD2 as a possible D gene (6 bases). Germline CDR1 and CDR2: MDHEN and SYDVKM. The ends were cut back, 6 bases at V and 1 base at J, with 17 bases in the middle. CDR3 length: 16 amino acids. CDR3 bases: TGTGCCAGCAGGGGGGTTTTGGGGGGACGCACAGATACGCAGTATTTT. This translates into CASRGVLGGRTDTQYF.

On this clone itself: At one end, the junction sequence differs from germline, possibly due to a read error. This rearrangement joins TRBV7-7 to TRBJ2-7; 9 nucleotides align to TRBD2. Germline V gives CDR1 SSHAT, CDR2 FNYEAQ (reference sequence). This CDR3 is 17 amino acids long. CDR3 loop: CASSVDVAAGGSGEQYF. CDR3 nucleotide sequence: TGTGCTAGCAGCGTAGACGTTGCGGCGGGAGGGTCAGGCGAGCAGTACTTC.

This clone came up once. The chain has TRBV7-9 and TRBJ2-1, with 12 positions matching TRBD2. The length of the CDR3 is 18 residues. CDR1 and CDR2 from the germline V gene are SEHNR and FQNEAQ (reference sequence). V trimming: 5 bases; J trimming: 4 bases; junction bases outside the gene matches: 12. The CDR3 DNA sequence: TGTGCCAGCAGCCAAACTAGCGGGGGGCCTCCTTTATACAATGAGCAGTTCTTC. Its protein is CASSQTSGGPPLYNEQFF.